What follows are 18 T cell receptor beta chains derived from one specimen sequenced in a study of beta chain features in type 1 diabetes. Sequenced material consisted of expressed TCRB transcripts (all of the isolated RNA was reverse transcribed). The repertoire was sequenced with immunoSEQ multiplex PCR; TCRdb's copy has only in-frame clones and lacks some. The sample records around 280,000 clones, approximately 8% being singletons. The sequencing input was central memory CD4+ T cells from blood. The receptors originated from a woman aged 18-35 years in good health.

In its sample, this clone was seen a few times. The J gene is TRBJ2-7, the V gene TRBV15; D call uncertain. V was clipped by 0 bases and J by 4 bases, with 7 bases between them. The CDR3 runs 13 residues. The germline V gene encodes CDR1 LNHNV and CDR2 YYDKDF (reference sequence). The CDR3 region is CATSRDLGYEQYF. CDR3 coding DNA: TGTGCCACCAGCAGAGATCTTGGTTACGAGCAGTACTTC.

This clone was detected many times. The chain has TRBV4-3 and TRBJ1-4; D is unresolved. The CDR3 has 16 amino acids. The V gene lost 0 bases and the J gene lost 0 bases, with 8 bases spanning the gap. The germline V gene has CDR1 LGHNA and CDR2 YSLEER. The CDR3 loop reads CASSQDRYATNEKLFF. The CDR3 DNA reads as TGCGCCAGCAGCCAAGATCGTTATGCAACTAATGAAAAACTGTTTTTT.

Ten or more counts support this clone. This chain joins TRBV5-1 and TRBJ2-5; D tentatively reads TRBD1 or TRBD2 (5 bases each). Trimming took 0 bases from V and 2 from J, leaving 11 bases between them. Germline CDR1 reads SGHRS; CDR2 reads YFSETQ. The CDR3 runs 15 residues. CDR3 protein: CASSLGQRTQETQYF. The CDR3 DNA sequence: TGCGCCAGCAGCTTGGGACAGCGGACTCAAGAGACCCAGTACTTC. Full variable domain (outside the CDR3, taken from reference TRBV5-1 and TRBJ2-5): KAGVTQTPRYLIKTRGQQVTLSCSPISGHRSVSWYQQTPGQGLQFLFEYFSETQRNKGNFPGRFSGRQFSNSRSEMNVSTLELGDSALYLCASSLGQRTQETQYFGPGTRLLVL.

V gene TRBV9 combines with J gene TRBJ2-1; D is perhaps TRBD2 (6 bases). V dropped 0 bases and J dropped 4 bases, with 8 bases sitting between them. Germline V CDR1 and CDR2: SGDLS, YYNGEE. The length of the CDR3 is 14 residues. The CDR3: CASSVAGEYNEQFF. The CDR3 DNA reads TGTGCCAGCAGCGTAGCGGGGGAATACAATGAGCAGTTCTTC. Full variable domain (remainder filled in from reference TRBV9 and TRBJ2-1): DSGVTQTPKHLITATGQRVTLRCSPRSGDLSVYWYQQSLDQGLQFLIQYYNGEERAKGNILERFSAQQFPDLHSELNLSSLELGDSALYFCASSVAGEYNEQFFGPGTRLTVL.

The V gene is TRBV2, the J gene TRBJ2-5; D is uncertain. Germline V CDR1 and CDR2: SNHLY, FYNNEI. V was clipped by 5 bases and J by 1 base, with 8 bases between them. The CDR3 runs to 13 residues. CDR3 DNA: TGTGCCAGCAGTAGCAGTTCCCAAGAGACCCAGTACTTC. The encoded protein is CASSSSSQETQYF.

V usage is TRBV4-1 and J usage is TRBJ2-6; D is unresolved. The CDR3 totals 14 residues. Germline assignment: CDR1 MGHRA and CDR2 YSYEKL. V shed 6 bases and J shed 12 bases, with 18 bases lying between them. Written as DNA, the CDR3 is TGCGCCAGCAGGAATGTGGTCACAGTCTCCGTCCTGACTTTC. Residues: CASRNVVTVSVLTF.

The sample holds a few counts of this clone. Other DNA sequences from this sample encode an identical CDR3 as well. The rearrangement links TRBV18 to TRBJ2-1, with D possibly called TRBD1 or TRBD2 (7 bases each). Trimming pared 3 bases from V and 6 bases from J, leaving 15 bases between. The CDR3 runs 15 residues. From germline, CDR1 is KGHSH and CDR2 LQKENI. CDR3 region: CASSPNRGGSNEQFF. CDR3 coding DNA: TGTGCCAGCTCACCCAACAGGGGAGGGTCCAATGAGCAGTTCTTC.

This clone was seen more than once but under ten times. The chain links TRBV7-7 to TRBJ2-3; a weak D match, TRBD2 (5 bases). Germline CDR1 and CDR2: SSHAT and FNYEAQ (reference sequence). CDR3 length equals 14 residues. The CDR3 protein is CHRGGLAYTDTQYF. The CDR3 DNA follows: TGTCACAGAGGCGGGCTAGCCTACACAGATACGCAGTATTTT.

This clone showed up just a few times. CDR3 amino acids: CASSEWGPNQPQHF. The CDR3 nucleotides are TGTGCCAGCAGTGAATGGGGTCCTAATCAGCCCCAGCATTTT. The V call is TRBV25-1, the J call TRBJ1-5; D is ambiguous. CDR1 is MGHDK, CDR2 SYGVNS, per germline. V shed 1 base and J shed 4 bases, with 8 bases lying between them. The CDR3 has 14 amino acids.

This chain links TRBV7-8 with TRBJ2-5, with TRBD2 matching 10 bases. Germline lookup yields CDR1 SGHVS and CDR2 FQNEAQ. The CDR3 length is 14 residues. The trim removed 7 bases at V and 5 bases at J, leaving 7 bases unmatched. The chain's CDR3 is CASNPGLATETQYF. The CDR3 nucleotides read TGTGCCAGCAATCCGGGACTAGCGACGGAGACCCAGTACTTC.

This chain uses TRBV10-3 with TRBJ2-7, with D unclear. CDR1 and CDR2 (germline): ENHRY, SYGVKD. The V and J ends lost 3 bases and 4 bases respectively, with 13 bases between them. The CDR3 is 14 residues long. In DNA, the CDR3 is TGTGCCATCAGTGATGGGCGGTCATCGTACGAGCAGTACGTC. Translating gives CAISDGRSSYEQYV.

J is TRBJ2-7 and V is TRBV10-3; 7 nucleotides match TRBD1. V trimming: 7 bases; J trimming: 6 bases; junction bases outside the gene matches: 12. CDR3 length equals 14 residues. Germline assignment: CDR1 ENHRY and CDR2 SYGVKD. The CDR3 DNA sequence: TGTGCCATCAAAGGGACAGATACTTTGGCCGAGCAGTACTTC. Amino acid sequence: CAIKGTDTLAEQYF.

This clone was seen a few times. V usage is TRBV6-6 and J usage is TRBJ2-1; either TRBD1 or TRBD2 may supply D (5 bases each). Trimming took off 5 bases at V and 4 bases at J, with 18 bases between the two ends. This CDR3 is 16 amino acids long. Per the germline V gene, CDR1 is MNHNY and CDR2 is SVGAGI (reference sequence). The CDR3 here is CASSVLGASAYNEQFF. DNA of the CDR3: TGTGCCAGCAGTGTTCTCGGGGCCTCGGCTTACAATGAGCAGTTCTTC.

This clone was recorded only once. This chain joins TRBV6-5 and TRBJ1-2, with D perhaps matching TRBD1 (6 bases). The V gene's germline CDR1 is MNHEY and CDR2 SVGAGI. The CDR3 has 11 residues. V shed 11 bases and J shed 9 bases, with 16 bases lying between them. For the CDR3, the DNA is TGTGCCGCTAGGAGGGGGACTAGCTACACCTTC. This translates into CAARRGTSYTF.

This clone was detected only a few times. The rearrangement links TRBV28 to TRBJ2-5; no reliable D call. The CDR3 runs to 11 residues. CDR1 and CDR2 (germline): MDHEN, SYDVKM. V was cut by 5 bases and J by 5 bases, with 6 bases left in between. The CDR3: CASSVRETQYF. The CDR3, as DNA: TGTGCCAGCAGTGTTCGGGAGACCCAGTACTTC.

The rearrangement uses TRBV9 and TRBJ2-2, with 10 bases lining up with TRBD1. The ends lost 4 bases at V and 5 bases at J; junction bases unmatched: 8. Per the germline V gene, CDR1 is SGDLS and CDR2 is YYNGEE. The CDR3 consists of 16 residues. The CDR3 sequence is CASSTGTGVGTGELFF. DNA for the CDR3: TGTGCCAGCAGCACCGGGACAGGGGTCGGGACCGGGGAGCTGTTTTTT.

This clone was recorded a few times. The J gene is TRBJ1-5, the V gene TRBV7-2, with 7 bases lining up with TRBD1. Trimming removed 5 bases from V and 3 bases from J; junction bases left unmatched: 7. In germline, CDR1 is SGHTA, CDR2 FQGNSA. CDR3 length: 15 residues. This CDR3 is CASSKTTGINQPQHF. The CDR3 coding sequence is TGTGCCAGCAGCAAGACGACAGGGATCAATCAGCCCCAGCATTTT.

This clone was counted a few times. This chain connects TRBV4-1 to TRBJ2-7, with a tentative D call TRBD2 (5 bases). The ends were cut back, 4 bases at V and 6 bases at J, with 19 bases in the middle. Germline V lookup: CDR1 MGHRA, CDR2 YSYEKL. The CDR3 is 15 residues long. The CDR3 DNA is TGCGCCAGCAGCCTCGGGGTGGATATGACGGGCGAGCAGTACTTC. Its translation is CASSLGVDMTGEQYF.